Shown below are 30 T cell receptor beta chains from a single sample sequenced in a study of tissue T cells after allogeneic stem cell transplantation (dated by TCRdb to 2022 to 2024). Library preparation used the immunoSEQ multiplex PCR assay. This immuneACCESS table, as held by TCRdb, lists in-frame sequences with V and J called but not all clones. Of the missing ones, under half trace to an unresolved V gene in checked studies; the others have no known cause. Within this sample are 5,000 or so clones, with around a third of them counted one time only. 4% to 5% of the sample rests with the top ten. The sample's time point label is to be understood as: mouse harvest day 14 after allogeneic transplant. Each mouse graft, delivered by tail vein injection, combined 10^6 splenic CD5+ T cells with 10^7 T-cell-depleted bone marrow cells. The source material was skin. Receptor source: a female BALB/c mouse given C57BL/6 T cells with graft-versus-host disease after an allogeneic hematopoietic cell transplant.

Turning to this clone: Germline and genes here are mouse. Read sequence stops 1 residue before the CDR3 end, and the germline J gene provides the missing end. The V gene is TRBV26, the J gene TRBJ2-2, with D possibly being TRBD1 (5 bases). Trimming took 4 bases from V and 6 from J, leaving 9 bases between them. Germline assignment: CDR1 KGHPV and CDR2 FQNQEV (reference sequence). The CDR3 has 13 amino acids. The CDR3 spells CASSPRVPGQLYF. CDR3 DNA, as far as it was read: TGTGCCAGCAGTCCCAGGGTGCCCGGGCAGCTCTAC.

A few counts support this clone. The germline and genes are mouse ones. Read sequence stops 1 residue before the CDR3 end, and the germline J gene provides the missing end. V and J are TRBV3 and TRBJ2-7, with a weak D call TRBD1 (5 bases). Germline CDR1 and CDR2: SNHLY and FYNGKV (reference sequence). V lost 4 bases and J lost 2, with 9 bases in between. CDR3 length equals 13 residues. CDR3 sequence: CASSYLTAYEQYF. The covered CDR3 bases are TGTGCCAGCAGCTATTTGACAGCCTATGAACAGTAC.

As regards this clone: Gene names and germline match the mouse. The read gets to within 1 residue of the CDR3 end, and the germline J gene fills in the rest. The rearrangement joins TRBV26 to TRBJ2-5; D not resolved. Germline V gene sequence: CDR1 KGHPV, CDR2 FQNQEV (reference sequence). The ends were cut back, 4 bases at V and 4 bases at J, with 6 bases in the middle. This CDR3 contains 12 residues. Here the CDR3 reads CASSPQEDTQYF. Partial CDR3 DNA: TGTGCCAGCAGTCCGCAAGAAGACACCCAGTAC.

Details on this clone: The gene names given are mouse names. The CDR3 end lies 1 residue beyond the end of the read and is filled in from the germline J gene. V gene TRBV26 combines with J gene TRBJ1-2; maybe TRBD1 (6 bases). The CDR3 contains 13 residues. The germline V and J ends were trimmed by 7 bases and 0 bases, with 9 bases remaining between them. CDR1 and CDR2 (germline): KGHPV, FQNQEV (reference sequence). The covered CDR3 bases are TGTGCCAGCATCGGACAGACAAACTCCGACTACACC. As protein: CASIGQTNSDYT. The full CDR3 is CASIGQTNSDYTF.

On this clone: Mouse gene names apply. Coverage ceases 1 residue before the CDR3 finishes, and the germline J gene fills in the end. The V call is TRBV23, the J call TRBJ1-1; the table names TRBD1, a call not compared with the DNA. Germline V gene lookup returns CDR1 KGHTA and CDR2 FQNQQP. The CDR3 totals 13 residues. The CDR3 loop reads CSSRQGANTEVFF. The covered CDR3 bases are TGCTCCAGCAGGCAGGGGGCGAACACAGAAGTCTTC.

This clone rates as medium-sized (0.01 to 0.1%). The listed genes are named as in mouse. CDR3 in amino acids: CASSPGERLFF. The DNA read from the CDR3 is TGTGCCAGCAGCCCGGGCGAAAGATTATTT. V usage is TRBV26 and J usage is TRBJ1-4; D call uncertain. The read gets to within 1 residue of the CDR3 end, and the germline J gene fills in the rest. This CDR3 region has 11 residues. Germline loops: CDR1 KGHPV, CDR2 FQNQEV (reference sequence). V gave up 6 bases and J gave up 7 bases, with 6 bases separating them.

A remark on this clone: Mouse gene names apply. The sequenced fragment ends 1 residue before the CDR3 boundary, so the rest is inferred from the germline J gene. The V call is TRBV3, the J call TRBJ2-4, with D unresolved. This CDR3 has 14 amino acids. CDR1 SNHLY and CDR2 FYNGKV come from the germline V gene (reference sequence). V lost 2 bases and J 1 base, leaving 7 bases between the germline ends. The part of the CDR3 DNA that was read is TGTGCCAGCAGCTTAAATTGGGGTCAAAACACCTTGTAC. It is translated as CASSLNWGQNTLY. The full-length CDR3 reads as CASSLNWGQNTLYF.

This clone is categorized as medium-sized. Germline and genes here are mouse. The CDR3 extends 1 residue past the end of the read, so its final part is completed from the germline J gene. This rearrangement joins TRBV26 to TRBJ1-3; D gene unclear. Trimming pared 4 bases from V and 0 bases from J, leaving 4 bases between. In germline, CDR1 is KGHPV, CDR2 FQNQEV (reference sequence). The CDR3 loop spans 13 amino acids. The sequenced part of the CDR3 DNA is TGTGCCAGCAGTCCGGATTCTGGAAATACGCTCTAT. Translation gives CASSPDSGNTLY. The complete CDR3 reads CASSPDSGNTLYF.

Concerning this clone: Here the gene names and germline are mouse. Read coverage stops 1 residue before the CDR3 terminus; the germline J gene supplies the remainder. This sequence joins TRBV31 and TRBJ1-2, with D hard to call. The CDR3 runs 14 residues. Germline V CDR1 and CDR2: GKSSPN, SITVG. V shed 0 bases and J shed 0 bases, with 8 bases lying between them. The CDR3 sequence is CAWSLEDSNSDYTF. The CDR3 bases that were read are TGTGCCTGGAGTCTAGAGGACTCAAACTCCGACTACACC.

A remark on this clone: Mouse germline and gene names are used. The sequence runs out 1 residue before the end of the CDR3; the remainder is reconstructed from the germline J gene. The rearrangement joins TRBV26 to TRBJ1-1; 8 nucleotides line up with TRBD1. Germline V gene sequence: CDR1 KGHPV, CDR2 FQNQEV (reference sequence). The J segment lost 4 bases and the V segment lost 6 bases, leaving 7 bases of the junction unmatched. The CDR3 runs to 14 residues. The CDR3 bases that were read are TGTGCCAGCAGCCCAGGGGGCGGGAGCACAGAAGTCTTC. Its protein is CASSPGGGSTEVF. The full CDR3 is CASSPGGGSTEVFF.

Points on this clone: Germline and genes here are mouse. The read ends 1 residue before the CDR3 terminus; that terminus is restored from the germline J gene. The V gene is TRBV3, the J gene TRBJ2-7; D is perhaps TRBD1 (7 bases). Germline V gives CDR1 SNHLY, CDR2 FYNGKV (reference sequence). The V and J ends lost 2 bases and 2 bases respectively, with 10 bases between them. This CDR3 contains 14 residues. The CDR3 region is CASSLQGGPYEQYF. CDR3 DNA (partial): TGTGCCAGCAGCTTACAGGGGGGACCCTATGAACAGTAC.

Turning to this clone: Gene names are the mouse ones. The read ends 1 residue before the CDR3 terminus; that terminus is restored from the germline J gene. This chain connects TRBV26 to TRBJ2-3; 9 bases line up with TRBD1. The germline V gene has CDR1 KGHPV and CDR2 FQNQEV (reference sequence). V shed 10 bases, J shed 3 bases, and the junction held 5 bases outside the gene matches. The CDR3 sequence is 13 residues long. CDR3 region: CATRTGEAETLYF. CDR3 DNA (partial): TGTGCCACCAGGACAGGGGAGGCAGAAACGCTGTAT.

This clone is classed as large. Mouse gene names apply. The read is 1 residue too short to cover the CDR3 end, so that end is filled in from the germline J gene. V and J are TRBV26 and TRBJ2-3; D might be TRBD1 (6 bases). V gave up 4 bases and J gave up 0 bases, with 8 bases separating them. Germline lookup yields CDR1 KGHPV and CDR2 FQNQEV (reference sequence). This CDR3 contains 14 residues. The CDR3 DNA, read in part, is TGTGCCAGCAGTCCACAGGGTAGTGCAGAAACGCTGTAT. Translated: CASSPQGSAETLY. The entire CDR3 is CASSPQGSAETLYF. The whole variable domain, remainder taken from reference TRBV26 and TRBJ2-3, is NSKVIQTPRYLVKGQGQKAKMRCIPEKGHPVVFWYQQNKNNEFKFLINFQNQEVLQQIDMTEKRFSAECPSNSPCSLEIQSSEAGDSALYLCASSPQGSAETLYFGSGTRLTVL.

This clone is medium-sized. Mouse germline and gene names are used. Sequencing ends 1 residue short of the CDR3 end; the germline J gene provides the rest. This chain connects TRBV5 to TRBJ1-3, with TRBD1 matching 7 bases. CDR1 is LGHNA and CDR2 is YNLKQL in the germline V gene (reference sequence). The CDR3 has 15 residues. The V segment lost 2 bases and the J segment 1 base; nucleotides outside the gene matches: 2. Incomplete CDR3 DNA: TGTGCCAGCAGCCAATCACAGGGGTCTGGAAATACGCTCTAT. Translating gives CASSQSQGSGNTLY. The full CDR3 protein reads CASSQSQGSGNTLYF.

Concerning this clone: Gene names are the mouse ones. The read halts 1 residue ahead of the CDR3 end, with the missing end drawn from the germline J gene. The chain recombines TRBV19 with TRBJ2-4, with 9 bases that match TRBD2. Looked up from germline, CDR1 is FNHDT and CDR2 is SITEND (reference sequence). This CDR3 is built from 16 residues. V lost 0 bases, J lost 0 bases, and 2 bases stayed unmatched. CDR3 DNA, as far as it was read: TGTGCCAGCAGTATAGACTGGGGGGATAGTCAAAACACCTTGTAC. Residues: CASSIDWGDSQNTLY. The full-length CDR3 reads as CASSIDWGDSQNTLYF.

Of note for this clone: Mouse gene names and germline throughout. The read halts 1 residue ahead of the CDR3 end, with the missing end drawn from the germline J gene. This chain uses TRBV13-1 with TRBJ1-4; 8 bases line up with TRBD1. Germline assignment: CDR1 NSHNY and CDR2 SYGAGN. The length of the CDR3 is 14 residues. The trim removed 5 bases at V and 3 bases at J, leaving 3 bases unmatched. The CDR3 bases that were read are TGTGCCAGCAGCCGACAGGGGCCCAACGAAAGATTATTT. Translating gives CASSRQGPNERLF. The whole CDR3 protein is CASSRQGPNERLFF. Full variable domain (remainder filled in from reference TRBV13-1 and TRBJ1-4): EAAVTQSPRNKVTVTGGNVTLSCRQTNSHNYMYWYRQDTGHGLRLIHYSYGAGNLRIGDVPDGYKATRTTQEDFFLLLELASPSQTSLYFCASSRQGPNERLFFGHGTKLSVL.

About this clone itself: The listed genes are named as in mouse. The read stops 1 residue short of the end of the CDR3; the missing end is completed from the germline J gene. The chain couples TRBV26 to TRBJ2-2; D remains unclear. Germline-derived CDR1 and CDR2 are KGHPV and FQNQEV (reference sequence). V gave up 0 bases and J gave up 4 bases, with 3 bases separating them. The CDR3 runs 13 residues. The sequenced part of the CDR3 DNA is TGTGCCAGCAGTCTGTCGGGCACCGGGCAGCTCTAC. It encodes CASSLSGTGQLY. The entire CDR3 protein is CASSLSGTGQLYF.

Comment on this clone: Germline and genes here are mouse. The read ends 1 residue shy of where the CDR3 ends; the end is completed using the germline J gene. The chain joins TRBV26 to TRBJ1-2, with 8 bases matching TRBD1. Trimming removed 4 bases from V and 0 bases from J; junction bases left unmatched: 7. The CDR3 is made up of 16 amino acids. The V gene's germline CDR1 is KGHPV and CDR2 FQNQEV (reference sequence). CDR3 protein: CASSPWGTGPNSDYTF. CDR3 bases read: TGTGCCAGCAGTCCTTGGGGGACAGGACCAAACTCCGACTACACC. The complete variable domain, with remaining parts taken from reference TRBV26 and TRBJ1-2, reads NSKVIQTPRYLVKGQGQKAKMRCIPEKGHPVVFWYQQNKNNEFKFLINFQNQEVLQQIDMTEKRFSAECPSNSPCSLEIQSSEAGDSALYLCASSPWGTGPNSDYTFGSGTRLLVI.

Remarks on this clone: It may be a read error: a sequence one base away is much more abundant. Mouse germline and gene names are used. The sequenced fragment ends 1 residue before the CDR3 boundary, so the rest is inferred from the germline J gene. Other nucleotide sequences from this sample produce the same CDR3. V is TRBV26 and J is TRBJ2-3; D remains ambiguous. The germline V gene encodes CDR1 KGHPV and CDR2 FQNQEV (reference sequence). The CDR3 runs 14 residues. The V gene lost 0 bases and the J gene lost 0 bases, with 4 bases spanning the gap. The CDR3 reads CASSLSVSAETLYF. Partial CDR3 DNA: TGTGCCAGCAGTCTGTCAGTTAGTGCAGAAACGCTGTAT. The whole variable domain, remainder taken from reference TRBV26 and TRBJ2-3, is NSKVIQTPRYLVKGQGQKAKMRCIPEKGHPVVFWYQQNKNNEFKFLINFQNQEVLQQIDMTEKRFSAECPSNSPCSLEIQSSEAGDSALYLCASSLSVSAETLYFGSGTRLTVL.

About this clone itself: The gene names here belong to mouse. The read halts 1 residue ahead of the CDR3 end, with the missing end drawn from the germline J gene. V and J are TRBV13-1 and TRBJ2-5; TRBD2 agrees at 8 bases. V lost 2 bases and J lost 5; bases outside the gene matches: 7. This CDR3 has 15 residues. The V gene's germline CDR1 is NSHNY and CDR2 SYGAGN. The chain's CDR3 is CASSESWGVGDTQYF. The part of the CDR3 DNA that was read is TGTGCCAGCAGTGAAAGCTGGGGGGTGGGAGACACCCAGTAC.

There are a few counts of this clone. Gene and germline names: mouse. The read ends 1 residue before the CDR3 terminus; that terminus is restored from the germline J gene. V usage is TRBV15 and J usage is TRBJ1-2, with D unclear. Per the germline V gene, CDR1 is SGHND and CDR2 is FRSKSL. CDR3 length: 11 amino acids. The ends were cut back, 8 bases at V and 1 base at J, with 5 bases in the middle. The sequenced part of the CDR3 DNA is TGTGCCAGCCAGGTAAACTCCGACTACACC. Protein product: CASQVNSDYT. The entire CDR3 sequence reads CASQVNSDYTF.

On this clone: The germline and genes are mouse ones. The CDR3 extends 1 residue past the end of the read, so its final part is completed from the germline J gene. The chain couples TRBV3 to TRBJ1-3; a possible D gene is TRBD1 (6 bases). Germline CDR1 and CDR2: SNHLY and FYNGKV (reference sequence). The V end lost 2 bases, the J end lost 0 bases, and 8 bases lay between the germline ends. The CDR3 runs to 15 residues. CDR3 sequence: CASSLRGASGNTLYF. CDR3 bases read: TGTGCCAGCAGCTTAAGGGGGGCTTCTGGAAATACGCTCTAT.

This clone was seen only a few times. Genes here carry mouse names. The read ends 1 residue before the CDR3 terminus; that terminus is restored from the germline J gene. This chain connects TRBV2 to TRBJ1-2; TRBD1 might be the D (5 bases). CDR1 and CDR2 from the germline V gene are LGHNA and YSYQKL. This CDR3 contains 13 residues. V lost 4 bases and J lost 0, with 6 bases in between. The CDR3 bases that were read are TGTGCCAGCAGCCTGGACACAAACTCCGACTACACC. Translating gives CASSLDTNSDYT. The whole CDR3 reads CASSLDTNSDYTF.

A remark on this clone: Gene and germline names: mouse. The CDR3 end lies 1 residue beyond the end of the read and is filled in from the germline J gene. The rearrangement joins TRBV3 to TRBJ1-1; TRBD1 might be the D (5 bases). Germline CDR1 SNHLY, CDR2 FYNGKV (reference sequence). V dropped 5 bases and J dropped 1 base, with 8 bases sitting between them. There are 13 residues in the CDR3. The sequenced part of the CDR3 DNA is TGTGCCAGCAGCCCCCAGGGGAACACAGAAGTCTTC. This translates into CASSPQGNTEVF. The entire CDR3 sequence reads CASSPQGNTEVFF.

In regard to this clone: Mouse germline and gene names are used. The read halts 1 residue ahead of the CDR3 end, with the missing end drawn from the germline J gene. This chain connects TRBV26 to TRBJ1-3, with a tentative D call TRBD1 (6 bases). The CDR3 contains 14 residues. Germline loops: CDR1 KGHPV, CDR2 FQNQEV (reference sequence). V lost 4 bases, J lost 4 bases, and 11 bases lay in between. The CDR3 loop is CASSRSGVGNTLYF. The DNA read from the CDR3 is TGTGCCAGCAGTCGATCAGGGGTGGGAAATACGCTCTAT.

Points on this clone: Gene labels here are mouse ones. The CDR3 extends 1 residue past the end of the read, so its final part is completed from the germline J gene. The V call is TRBV26, the J call TRBJ2-5; 7 bases map to TRBD2. Germline V CDR1 and CDR2: KGHPV, FQNQEV (reference sequence). Germline trimming cut 2 bases from V and 1 base from J; bases unmatched to any gene: 0. The CDR3 runs to 14 residues. The sequenced CDR3 bases are TGTGCCAGCAGTCTGGACTGGGACCAAGACACCCAGTAC. Amino acids: CASSLDWDQDTQY. The whole CDR3 protein reads CASSLDWDQDTQYF.

By sample fraction, this clone is medium-sized. The genes are named according to mouse. The part of the CDR3 DNA that was read is TGTGCCAGCAGCTTAAGACAGGGTGGCGAAAGATTATTT. Protein: CASSLRQGGERLF. The CDR3 in its entirety is CASSLRQGGERLFF. The chain joins TRBV3 to TRBJ1-4, with 7 bases lining up with TRBD1. The CDR3 extends 1 residue past the end of the read, so its final part is completed from the germline J gene. This CDR3 spans 14 amino acids. Germline CDR1 SNHLY, CDR2 FYNGKV (reference sequence). Unmatched junction bases numbered 4, after V lost 2 bases and J lost 7 bases.

This clone occurred a few times. Mouse gene names apply. The CDR3 extends 1 residue past the end of the read, so its final part is completed from the germline J gene. This chain links TRBV26 with TRBJ2-4, with 12 bases fitting TRBD2. CDR1 is KGHPV, CDR2 FQNQEV, per germline (reference sequence). J gave up 0 bases and V 4 bases, and 5 bases lay outside the gene matches. This CDR3 is 17 amino acids long. CDR3 region: CASSRGLGGASQNTLYF. CDR3 bases read: TGTGCCAGCAGTCGGGGACTGGGGGGAGCTAGTCAAAACACCTTGTAC.

Of note for this clone: These gene names are mouse names. The read finishes 1 residue shy of the CDR3 end, and the germline J gene is used to complete it. The chain links TRBV26 to TRBJ2-1; D gene uncertain. The V gene lost 2 bases and the J gene lost 6 bases, with 8 bases spanning the gap. Germline CDR1 KGHPV, CDR2 FQNQEV (reference sequence). This CDR3 has 13 residues. The CDR3 here is CASSLGPLAEQFF. The CDR3 DNA, read in part, is TGTGCCAGCAGTCTGGGGCCTCTTGCTGAGCAGTTC.

Turning to this clone: Genes and germline are mouse. The read falls 1 residue short of the CDR3 end, and the missing part is taken from the germline J gene. The V gene is TRBV23, the J gene TRBJ2-5. CDR3 size: 14 residues. Germline loops: CDR1 KGHTA, CDR2 FQNQQP. The CDR3 region is CSSSPWPVQDTQYF. The CDR3 DNA, read in part, is TGCTCCAGCAGTCCATGGCCAGTCCAAGACACCCAGTAC.